This T cell receptor beta chain was recovered during a study of T-cell memory formation after mild COVID-19. The study, taken as a whole, reports: Contracting clones from day 15 to 85 showed balanced CD4/CD8; later expanders favored CD4+.

The V gene's germline CDR1 is MGHDK and CDR2 SYGVNS. Losses at the gene ends were 4 bases for V and 1 base for J; bases not matched to a gene: 4. The CDR3 covers 14 residues. This clonotype was seen only a few times. Its antigen is as yet unknown. TCRdb reprocessed the 5' RACE reads via MiXCR and lists one record per CDR3 protein. This table has hundreds of thousands of distinct CDR3 sequences, approximately 27% appearing once. This TCR derives from an adult woman who had mild COVID-19 (a few samples of this study predate the infection). Cell type and time point are not known. This chain joins TRBV25-1 and TRBJ2-7; TRBD2 matches at 7 bases. The sample was PBMCs or a T cell subset sorted from them (not recorded which). The CDR3 region is CASSGLADSYEQYF. For the CDR3, the DNA is TGTGCCAGCAGTGGCCTAGCGGATTCCTACGAGCAGTACTTC.